This T cell receptor (beta chain) was sequenced during a study of cytomegalovirus exposure and HLA in healthy donors. In regard to this clone: The antigen is not known.

Amplification used 60 Vbeta primers and 13 Jbeta primers. Assay used: immunoSEQ multiplex PCR; TCRdb lists only in-frame clones, some missing. Of some 120,000 clones listed, about 77% are singletons. Looked up from germline, CDR1 is WSHSY and CDR2 is SAAADI. The CDR3 contains 14 residues. Notes on the study in general: Rarity marked most TCR sequences, yet some public TCRs occurred in many donors. Later analysis associated a missense DCLRE1C variant with TCR beta V- and J-gene trimming. In a later analysis, specific HLA alleles were associated with 15,000 or so TCR beta sequences at a 0.05 false discovery rate. Cytomegalovirus-associated TCR beta chains were listed, numbering some 170.

The TCR originated in a man between 50 and 59 years old in good health and CMV-seronegative. The sample was PBMCs. V gene TRBV10-2 combines with J gene TRBJ2-5, with 12 bases aligning to TRBD2. The tail of the sequence fits TRBJ2-7 better, so the J call may be wrong. The DNA of the CDR3 is TGCGCCAGCAGGCTAGCGGGAGGGTCCTACGAGCAGTACTTC. This encodes CASRLAGGSYEQYF.